These 17 T cell receptor beta chains originate from one sample sequenced in a study of cytomegalovirus exposure and HLA in healthy donors. Vbeta (60) and Jbeta (13) primers were used in the PCR. Profiling relied on immunoSEQ multiplex PCR, and the TCRdb table lists in-frame clones only, not all of them. The sample holds about 150,000 clones, roughly four fifths seen once. The specimen was PBMCs. The receptors stem from a man between 18 and 29 years old in good health and CMV-seronegative.

The chain couples TRBV9 to TRBJ2-1; TRBD2 is a possible D gene (6 bases). The CDR3 contains 17 residues. Germline assignment: CDR1 SGDLS and CDR2 YYNGEE. The V gene lost 4 bases and the J gene lost 0 bases, with 17 bases spanning the gap. For the CDR3, the DNA is TGTGCCAGCAGCCCACAAATCGCTAGCGACTCCTACAATGAGCAGTTCTTC. Amino acid sequence: CASSPQIASDSYNEQFF. Full variable domain (rest looked up from reference TRBV9 and TRBJ2-1): DSGVTQTPKHLITATGQRVTLRCSPRSGDLSVYWYQQSLDQGLQFLIQYYNGEERAKGNILERFSAQQFPDLHSELNLSSLELGDSALYFCASSPQIASDSYNEQFFGPGTRLTVL.

This sequence joins TRBV6-1 and TRBJ2-6; D call uncertain. The germline V gene has CDR1 MNHNS and CDR2 SASEGT. With 7 bases removed from V and 0 bases from J, the gap between germline ends came to 10 bases. CDR3 length equals 15 residues. CDR3 bases: TGTGCCAGCACGTTCTACCACTCTGGGGCCAACGTCCTGACTTTC. Its protein product is CASTFYHSGANVLTF.

The chain is built from TRBV28 and TRBJ2-1; no reliable D call. Per germline, CDR1 MDHEN and CDR2 SYDVKM. There are 15 residues in the CDR3. The ends were cut back, 2 bases at V and 0 bases at J, with 8 bases in the middle. Here the CDR3 reads CASSLGRSSYNEQFF. CDR3 DNA: TGTGCCAGCAGTTTAGGCAGAAGCTCCTACAATGAGCAGTTCTTC. Full variable domain (remainder filled in from reference TRBV28 and TRBJ2-1): DVKVTQSSRYLVKRTGEKVFLECVQDMDHENMFWYRQDPGLGLRLIYFSYDVKMKEKGDIPEGYSVSREKKERFSLILESASTNQTSMYLCASSLGRSSYNEQFFGPGTRLTVL.

The chain combines TRBV4-3 with TRBJ2-2; possibly TRBD2 for D (6 bases). Germline V lookup: CDR1 LGHNA, CDR2 YSLEER. The CDR3 has 15 amino acids. V was shortened by 4 bases and J by 3 bases, with 12 bases between the two germline ends. The CDR3 loop is CASSPGDSDTGELFF. The CDR3 nucleotides are TGCGCCAGCAGCCCTGGGGACTCCGACACCGGGGAGCTGTTTTTT.

This sequence joins TRBV18 and TRBJ1-1; no reliable D call. V lost 6 bases, J lost 3 bases, and 14 bases lay in between. Per the germline V gene, CDR1 is KGHSH and CDR2 is LQKENI. CDR3 size: 14 residues. The CDR3 spells CASSPATSHTEAFF. DNA of the CDR3: TGTGCCAGCTCCCCAGCCACATCCCACACTGAAGCTTTCTTT.

V gene TRBV7-2 combines with J gene TRBJ2-3; 9 nucleotides align to TRBD2. The V gene's germline CDR1 is SGHTA and CDR2 FQGNSA. CDR3 size: 16 residues. V was pared by 4 bases and J by 1 base, with 6 bases of the junction left unmatched. CDR3: CASSSPGLARTDTQYF. The DNA of the CDR3 is TGTGCCAGCAGCTCCCCGGGACTAGCCCGCACAGATACGCAGTATTTT.

The chain links TRBV27 to TRBJ1-4; 9 bases fit TRBD1. This CDR3 has 14 residues. Germline CDR1 MNHEY, CDR2 SMNVEV (reference sequence). Unmatched junction bases numbered 10, after V lost 7 bases and J lost 10 bases. CDR3 sequence reads: CASNPGQGHGKLFF. CDR3 coding DNA: TGTGCCAGCAATCCGGGACAGGGTCACGGAAAACTGTTTTTT.

V gene TRBV4-2 combines with J gene TRBJ2-5, with TRBD2 identical over 8 bases. The CDR3 contains 16 residues. Trimming took 0 bases from V and 1 from J; bases not matched to a gene: 4. Germline V gene lookup returns CDR1 LGHNA and CDR2 YNFKEQ. The CDR3 nucleotides are TGTGCCAGCAGCCAAGATGCGCTAGCGGGCCAAGAGACCCAGTACTTC. Protein: CASSQDALAGQETQYF.

This chain joins TRBV4-1 and TRBJ1-2, with TRBD1 identical over 8 bases. V was pared by 3 bases and J by 8 bases, with 11 bases of the junction left unmatched. This CDR3 has 15 amino acids. Germline assignment: CDR1 MGHRA and CDR2 YSYEKL. Here the CDR3 DNA reads TGCGCCAGCAGCCACGCGACAGGGGCTATAGGCGGCTACACCTTC. The encoded protein is CASSHATGAIGGYTF.

This rearrangement joins TRBV9 to TRBJ2-7; D might be TRBD2 (5 bases). The CDR3 sequence is 14 residues long. Germline V gene data show CDR1 as SGDLS and CDR2 as YYNGEE. Trimming left V 0 bases short and J 1 base short, with 8 bases between. The CDR3 spells CASSVGRVSYEQYF. CDR3 bases: TGTGCCAGCAGCGTAGGGCGGGTATCCTACGAGCAGTACTTC.

The chain recombines TRBV7-2 with TRBJ2-7; 12 nucleotides agree with TRBD2. This CDR3 region has 16 residues. V trimming: 5 bases; J trimming: 3 bases; junction bases outside the gene matches: 8. Germline loops: CDR1 SGHTA, CDR2 FQGNSA. This CDR3 is CASSLLGLAGGYEQYF. The CDR3 DNA sequence: TGTGCCAGCAGCCTACTGGGACTAGCGGGCGGCTACGAGCAGTACTTC.

The chain employs TRBV2 and TRBJ2-2; TRBD1 matches 7 bases. Germline values: CDR1 SNHLY, CDR2 FYNNEI. V lost 8 bases and J lost 4; bases outside the gene matches: 4. The CDR3 runs to 13 residues. The CDR3 sequence is CASATGLTGELFF. In DNA, the CDR3 is TGTGCCAGCGCGACAGGGCTCACCGGGGAGCTGTTTTTT.

The DNA of the CDR3 is TGTGCCAGCAGCTTGGGACTAGCGGGACTCGGGGAGCTGTTTTTT. This translates into CASSLGLAGLGELFF. The rearrangement joins TRBV6-5 to TRBJ2-2, with TRBD2 matching 13 bases. J lost 7 bases, V lost 6 bases, and 5 bases had no gene match. CDR1 and CDR2 from the germline V gene are MNHEY and SVGAGI. The CDR3 runs 15 residues.

V is TRBV25-1 and J is TRBJ2-2, with D possibly TRBD2 on 6 matching bases. Germline CDR1 is MGHDK and CDR2 is SYGVNS. The CDR3 spans 16 residues. The V end lost 1 base, the J end lost 2 bases, and 11 bases lay between the germline ends. The DNA for the CDR3 is TGTGCCAGCAGTGAATTAAAGGGACTCAACACCGGGGAGCTGTTTTTT. It specifies CASSELKGLNTGELFF.

The V and J genes are TRBV7-2 and TRBJ2-1, with a tentative D call TRBD1 (6 bases). The CDR3 loop spans 15 amino acids. V was clipped by 1 base and J by 4 bases, with 11 bases between them. Germline CDR1 is SGHTA and CDR2 is FQGNSA. CDR3 region: CASSLGRTAYNEQFF. The CDR3 region has the DNA TGTGCCAGCAGCTTAGGCCGGACAGCTTACAATGAGCAGTTCTTC.

J is TRBJ2-1 and V is TRBV28; 7 nucleotides agree with TRBD1. The CDR3 runs 16 residues. V shed 6 bases and J 9 bases; nucleotides not matched to a gene: 17. Germline V gene data show CDR1 as MDHEN and CDR2 as SYDVKM. The CDR3 nucleotides are TGTGCCAGCAGCCCTCGGGTGGGACAGAGAAGGGGTGAGCAGTTCTTC. Amino acid sequence: CASSPRVGQRRGEQFF.

The rearrangement links TRBV9 to TRBJ2-7; possible D gene TRBD1, 7 bases. The germline V gene encodes CDR1 SGDLS and CDR2 YYNGEE. Trimming took 3 bases from V and 2 from J, leaving 12 bases between them. There are 14 residues in the CDR3. CDR3 coding DNA: TGTGCCAGCAGCGGAGGGGGGACAGCCTACGAGCAGTACTTC. It codes for CASSGGGTAYEQYF.